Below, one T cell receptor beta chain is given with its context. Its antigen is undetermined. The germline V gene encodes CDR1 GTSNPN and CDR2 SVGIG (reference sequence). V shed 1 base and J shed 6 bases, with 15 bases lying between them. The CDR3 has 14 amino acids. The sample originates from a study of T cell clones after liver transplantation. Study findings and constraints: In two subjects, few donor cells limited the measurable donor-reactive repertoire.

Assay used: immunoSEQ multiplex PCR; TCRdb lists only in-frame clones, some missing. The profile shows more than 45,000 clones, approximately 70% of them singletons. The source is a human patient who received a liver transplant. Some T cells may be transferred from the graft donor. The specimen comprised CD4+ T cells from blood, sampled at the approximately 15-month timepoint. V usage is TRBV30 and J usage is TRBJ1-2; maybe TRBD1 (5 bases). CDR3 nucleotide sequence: TGTGCCTGGAGTGCCGGGGGGGACTCAAATGGCTACACCTTC. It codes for CAWSAGGDSNGYTF. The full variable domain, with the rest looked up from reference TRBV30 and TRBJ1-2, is SQTIHQWPATLVQPVGSPLSLECTVEGTSNPNLYWYRQAAGRGLQLLFYSVGIGQISSEVPQNLSASRPQDRQFILSSKKLLLSDSGFYLCAWSAGGDSNGYTFGSGTRLTVV.